Below, 5 T cell receptor beta chains from the same sample are listed, as sequenced in a study of T cells in localized non-small cell lung cancer. The table came from immunoSEQ multiplex PCR; TCRdb's copy has only in-frame clones and leaves some out. This sample has around 41,000 clones; roughly 91% occur once, and the top ten carry about 10%. Specimen: PBMCs, collected before any cancer treatment. The receptors originated from a woman aged 35-75 years with stage II lung adenocarcinoma.

The chain is built from TRBV28 and TRBJ2-3, with 8 bases identical to TRBD1. The CDR3 covers 15 residues. Looked up from germline, CDR1 is MDHEN and CDR2 is SYDVKM. V was pared by 2 bases and J by 3 bases, with 4 bases of the junction left unmatched. The CDR3, as DNA: TGTGCCAGCAGTTTAACAGGGGGGACAACAGATACGCAGTATTTT. Protein product: CASSLTGGTTDTQYF.

The chain uses TRBV29-1 and TRBJ2-7, with D uncertain. Trimming removed 5 bases at V and 2 bases at J, with 7 bases between. This CDR3 contains 11 residues. Germline-derived CDR1 and CDR2 are SQVTM and ANQGSEA. This CDR3 is CSVTLTYEQYF. CDR3 in DNA: TGCAGCGTTACGTTAACCTACGAGCAGTACTTC.

The chain employs TRBV5-1 and TRBJ1-2; TRBD1 agrees at 7 bases. There are 16 residues in the CDR3. CDR1 is SGHRS and CDR2 is YFSETQ in the germline V gene. Trimming cost V 2 bases and J 1 base; bases outside gene matches: 8. The CDR3 loop is CASSFDREIRNYGYTF. The CDR3 DNA follows: TGCGCCAGCAGCTTTGACAGGGAAATCCGTAACTATGGCTACACCTTC.

This clone has only one observation. V gene TRBV29-1 combines with J gene TRBJ2-5, with 9 bases matching TRBD2. Germline CDR1 SQVTM, CDR2 ANQGSEA. The trim removed 0 bases at V and 4 bases at J, leaving 3 bases unmatched. This CDR3 contains 14 residues. CDR3 amino acids: CSVEDRAGGETQYF. The CDR3 DNA reads as TGCAGCGTTGAAGATCGAGCGGGAGGAGAGACCCAGTACTTC.

This sequence joins TRBV19 and TRBJ1-5; 8 nucleotides agree with TRBD1. The CDR3 length is 15 residues. J gave up 5 bases and V 4 bases, and 7 bases lay outside the gene matches. Germline V gene data show CDR1 as LNHDA and CDR2 as SQIVND (reference sequence). The CDR3 here is CASSTPGTGDQPQHF. DNA for the CDR3: TGTGCCAGTAGTACACCCGGGACAGGAGATCAGCCCCAGCATTTT.